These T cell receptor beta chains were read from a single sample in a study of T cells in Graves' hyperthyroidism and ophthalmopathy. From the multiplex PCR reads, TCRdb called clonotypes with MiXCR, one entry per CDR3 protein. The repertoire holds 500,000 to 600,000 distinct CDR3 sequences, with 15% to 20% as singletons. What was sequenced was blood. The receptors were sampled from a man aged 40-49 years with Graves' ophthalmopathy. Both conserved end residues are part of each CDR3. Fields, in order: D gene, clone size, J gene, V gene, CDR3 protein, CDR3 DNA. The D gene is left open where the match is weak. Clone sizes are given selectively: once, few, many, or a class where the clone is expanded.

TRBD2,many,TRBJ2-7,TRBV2,CASTSGGTSYEQYF,TGTGCCAGCACTAGCGGGGGGACGTCCTACGAGCAGTACTTC
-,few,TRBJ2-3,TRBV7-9,CASSLGSGTQYF,TGTGCCAGCAGCTTAGGGTCCGGGACGCAGTATTTT
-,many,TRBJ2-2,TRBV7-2,CASSSNYQRRNTGELFF,TGTGCCAGCAGCTCCAACTACCAAAGACGGAACACCGGGGAGCTGTTTTTT
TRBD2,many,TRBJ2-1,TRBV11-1,CASSVASGSNGEQFF,TGTGCCAGCAGCGTAGCTAGCGGGAGTAACGGTGAGCAGTTCTTC
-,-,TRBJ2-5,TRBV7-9,CASINRRGGAYQETQYF,TGTGCCAGCATCAACCGACGAGGGGGGGCGTACCAAGAGACCCAGTACTTC
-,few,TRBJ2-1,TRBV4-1,CASSPWGGEQFF,TGCGCCAGCAGCCCGTGGGGTGGTGAGCAGTTCTTC
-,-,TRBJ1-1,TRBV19,CASSAPGGSEAFF,TGTGCCAGTAGTGCCCCGGGGGGAAGTGAAGCTTTCTTT
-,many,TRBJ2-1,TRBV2,CASSVGSYNEQFF,TGTGCCAGCAGTGTCGGGTCCTACAATGAGCAGTTCTTC
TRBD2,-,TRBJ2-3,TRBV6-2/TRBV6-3,CASKGSGSTDTQYF,TGTGCCAGCAAGGGTAGCGGGAGTACAGATACGCAGTATTTT
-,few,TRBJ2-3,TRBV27,CASSLVTGSDTQYF,TGTGCCAGCAGTTTAGTGACGGGATCAGATACGCAGTATTTT
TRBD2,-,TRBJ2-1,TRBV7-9,CASSLMGLVNEQFF,TGTGCCAGCAGCTTAATGGGACTAGTAAATGAGCAGTTCTTC
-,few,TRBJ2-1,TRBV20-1,CSARDSPVYNEQFF,TGCAGTGCTAGAGATAGCCCAGTCTACAATGAGCAGTTCTTC
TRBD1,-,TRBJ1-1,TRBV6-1,CASRLQTGLDTEAFF,TGTGCCAGCAGACTCCAGACAGGGTTAGACACTGAAGCTTTCTTT
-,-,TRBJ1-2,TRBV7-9,CASSWLLWRDSHSNGYTF,TGTGCCAGCAGCTGGTTACTTTGGAGGGACTCCCATAGTAATGGCTACACCTTC
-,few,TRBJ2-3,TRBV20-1,CSARLVRQFTDTQYF,TGCAGTGCTAGACTGGTACGGCAGTTCACAGATACGCAGTATTTT
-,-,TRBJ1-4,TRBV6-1,CASSESPGSEKLFF,TGTGCCAGCAGTGAATCCCCGGGTAGTGAAAAACTGTTTTTT
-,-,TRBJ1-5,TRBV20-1,CSAKTGRDQPQHF,TGCAGTGCTAAAACCGGGCGGGATCAGCCCCAGCATTTT